This TCR beta chain was captured in a study of blood T cell repertoires in COVID-19. Study-wide background: From the United States, Italy and Spain came samples of acute and convalescent COVID-19. The cDNA or gDNA used as material had been derived from T cells, B-cell-depleted T cells, or PBMCs.

In the study's own analysis: For nucleated cells, counts were estimated from reference gene primer amplification. Clones were sequenced by immunoSEQ multiplex PCR, and TCRdb holds only the in-frame ones, with some missing. V, J and clone size derive from that table, while D and trimming were established from the DNA sequence. The data hold approximately 100,000 clones, with 70% to 90% observed a single time. The junction had 4 bases not matched to a gene; V was cut back by 6 bases and J by 2 bases. The length of the CDR3 is 13 residues. Germline V CDR1 and CDR2: MDHEN, SYDVKM. The receptor was isolated from a human donor in a cohort sampled during active COVID-19. What was sequenced was peripheral blood. The V gene is TRBV28, the J gene TRBJ2-7; 7 nucleotides match TRBD1. The CDR3 coding sequence is TGTGCCAGCAGGGACAGGAGGACCTACGAGCAGTACTTC. This gives the protein CASRDRRTYEQYF.